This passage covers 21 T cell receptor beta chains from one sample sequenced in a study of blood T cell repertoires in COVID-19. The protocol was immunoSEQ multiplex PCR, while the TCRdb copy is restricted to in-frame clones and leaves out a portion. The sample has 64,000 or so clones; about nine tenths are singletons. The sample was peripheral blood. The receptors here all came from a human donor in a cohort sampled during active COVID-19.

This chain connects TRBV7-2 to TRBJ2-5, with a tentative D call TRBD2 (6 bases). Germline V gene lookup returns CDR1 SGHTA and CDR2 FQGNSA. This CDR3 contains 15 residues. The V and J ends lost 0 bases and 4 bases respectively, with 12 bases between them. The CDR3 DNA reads TGTGCCAGCAGCTTAGCCGGACTATTGCGAGAGACCCAGTACTTC. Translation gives CASSLAGLLRETQYF. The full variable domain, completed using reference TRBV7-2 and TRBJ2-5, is GAGVSQSPSNKVTEKGKDVELRCDPISGHTALYWYRQSLGQGLEFLIYFQGNSAPDKSGLPSDRFSAERTGGSVSTLTIQRTQQEDSAVYLCASSLAGLLRETQYFGPGTRLLVL.

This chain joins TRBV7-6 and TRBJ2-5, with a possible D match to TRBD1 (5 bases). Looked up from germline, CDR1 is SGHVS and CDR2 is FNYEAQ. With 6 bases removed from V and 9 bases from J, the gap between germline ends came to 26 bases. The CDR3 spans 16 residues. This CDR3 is CASSPGVWMSKGAQYF. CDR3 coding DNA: TGTGCCAGCAGTCCCGGTGTCTGGATGTCAAAAGGGGCCCAGTACTTC. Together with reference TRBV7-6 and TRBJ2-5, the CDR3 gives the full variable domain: GAGVSQSPRYKVTKRGQDVALRCDPISGHVSLYWYRQALGQGPEFLTYFNYEAQQDKSGLPNDRFSAERPEGSISTLTIQRTEQRDSAMYRCASSPGVWMSKGAQYFGPGTRLLVL.

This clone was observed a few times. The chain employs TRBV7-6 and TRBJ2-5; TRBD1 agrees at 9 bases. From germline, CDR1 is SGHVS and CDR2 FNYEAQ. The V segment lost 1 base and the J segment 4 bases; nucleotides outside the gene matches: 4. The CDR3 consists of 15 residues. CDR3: CASSLGTGARETQYF. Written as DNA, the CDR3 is TGTGCCAGCAGCTTAGGGACAGGGGCGCGAGAGACCCAGTACTTC.

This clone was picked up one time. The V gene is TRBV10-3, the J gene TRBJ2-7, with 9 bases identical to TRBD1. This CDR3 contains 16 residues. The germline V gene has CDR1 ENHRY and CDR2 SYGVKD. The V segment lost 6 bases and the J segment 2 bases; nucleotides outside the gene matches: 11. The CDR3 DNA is TGTGCCATCAGGACACAGGGGGCGGGGGAGGCCTACGAGCAGTACTTC. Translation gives CAIRTQGAGEAYEQYF.

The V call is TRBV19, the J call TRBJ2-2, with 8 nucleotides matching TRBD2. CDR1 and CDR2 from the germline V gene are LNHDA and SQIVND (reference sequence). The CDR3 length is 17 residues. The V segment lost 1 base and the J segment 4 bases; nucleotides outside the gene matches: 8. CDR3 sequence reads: CASSIGGSGRGTGELFF. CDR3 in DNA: TGTGCCAGTAGTATAGGTGGGAGCGGGAGAGGCACCGGGGAGCTGTTTTTT.

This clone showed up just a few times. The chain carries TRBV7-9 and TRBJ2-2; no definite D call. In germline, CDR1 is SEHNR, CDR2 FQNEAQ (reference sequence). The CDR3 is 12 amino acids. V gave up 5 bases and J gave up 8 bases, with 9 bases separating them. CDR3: CASSPYEGELFF. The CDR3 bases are TGTGCCAGCAGCCCATACGAGGGGGAGCTGTTTTTT.

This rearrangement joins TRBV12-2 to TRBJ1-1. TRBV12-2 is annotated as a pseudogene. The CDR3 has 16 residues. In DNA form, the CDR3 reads TGTGCAAGTCGCTTGGTCCGGGACTTACCTTTCACTGAAGCTTTCTTT. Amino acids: CASRLVRDLPFTEAFF.

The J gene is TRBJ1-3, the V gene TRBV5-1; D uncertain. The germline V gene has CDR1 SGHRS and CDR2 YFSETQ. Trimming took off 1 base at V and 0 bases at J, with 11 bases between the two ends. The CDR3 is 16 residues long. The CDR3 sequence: CASSLLPGSSGNTIYF. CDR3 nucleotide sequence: TGCGCCAGCAGCTTGCTGCCAGGCTCCTCTGGAAACACCATATATTTT.

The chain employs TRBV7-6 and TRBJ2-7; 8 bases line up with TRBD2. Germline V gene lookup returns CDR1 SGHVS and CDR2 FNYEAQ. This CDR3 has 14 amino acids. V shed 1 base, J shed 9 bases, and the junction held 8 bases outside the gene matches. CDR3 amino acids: CASSLGGTSVRQYF. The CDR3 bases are TGTGCCAGCAGCTTAGGTGGGACTAGTGTTAGGCAGTACTTC. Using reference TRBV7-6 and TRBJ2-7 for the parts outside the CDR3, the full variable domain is GAGVSQSPRYKVTKRGQDVALRCDPISGHVSLYWYRQALGQGPEFLTYFNYEAQQDKSGLPNDRFSAERPEGSISTLTIQRTEQRDSAMYRCASSLGGTSVRQYFGPGTRLTVT.

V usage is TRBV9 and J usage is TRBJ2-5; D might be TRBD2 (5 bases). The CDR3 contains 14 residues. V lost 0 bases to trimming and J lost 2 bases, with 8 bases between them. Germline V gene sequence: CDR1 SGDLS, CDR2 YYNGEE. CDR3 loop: CASSVGGLQETQYF. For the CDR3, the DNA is TGTGCCAGCAGCGTAGGAGGGCTGCAAGAGACCCAGTACTTC.

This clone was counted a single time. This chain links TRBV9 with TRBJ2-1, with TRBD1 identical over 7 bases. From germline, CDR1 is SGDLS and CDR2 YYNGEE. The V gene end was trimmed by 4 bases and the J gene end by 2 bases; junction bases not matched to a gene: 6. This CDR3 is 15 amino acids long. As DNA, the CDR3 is TGTGCCAGCAGCCAAAACAGGGGCGCCTACAATGAGCAGTTCTTC. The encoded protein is CASSQNRGAYNEQFF.

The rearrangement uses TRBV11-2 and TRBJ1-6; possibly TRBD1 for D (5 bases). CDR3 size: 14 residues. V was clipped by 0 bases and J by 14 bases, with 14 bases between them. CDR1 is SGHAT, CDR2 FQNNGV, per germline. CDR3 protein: CASSLEDTYWSLHF. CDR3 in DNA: TGTGCCAGCAGCTTAGAGGACACTTACTGGTCCCTCCACTTT.

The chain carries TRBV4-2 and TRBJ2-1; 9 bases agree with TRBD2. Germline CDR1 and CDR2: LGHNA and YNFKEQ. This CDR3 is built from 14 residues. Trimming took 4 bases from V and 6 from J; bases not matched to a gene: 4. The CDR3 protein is CASSLAGVRNEQFF. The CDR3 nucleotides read TGTGCCAGCAGCCTAGCGGGAGTCCGCAATGAGCAGTTCTTC.

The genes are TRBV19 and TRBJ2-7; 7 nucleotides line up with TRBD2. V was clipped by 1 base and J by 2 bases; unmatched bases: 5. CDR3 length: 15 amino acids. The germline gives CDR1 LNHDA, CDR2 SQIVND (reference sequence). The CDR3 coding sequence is TGTGCCAGTAGTATAGCGGCTAGCGGCACCTACGAGCAGTACTTC. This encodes CASSIAASGTYEQYF.

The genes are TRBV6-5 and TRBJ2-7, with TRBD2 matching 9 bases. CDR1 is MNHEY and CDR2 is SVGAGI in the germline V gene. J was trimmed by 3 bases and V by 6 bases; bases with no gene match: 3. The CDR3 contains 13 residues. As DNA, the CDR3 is TGTGCCAGCAGGGGACTAGCTAACTACGAGCAGTACTTC. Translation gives CASRGLANYEQYF.

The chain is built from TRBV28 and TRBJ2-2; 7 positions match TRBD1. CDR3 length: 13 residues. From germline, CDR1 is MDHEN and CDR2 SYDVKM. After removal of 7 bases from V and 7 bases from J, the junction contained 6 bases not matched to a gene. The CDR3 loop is CASTGQVGGELFF. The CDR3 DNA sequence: TGTGCCAGCACCGGACAGGTCGGCGGGGAGCTGTTTTTT. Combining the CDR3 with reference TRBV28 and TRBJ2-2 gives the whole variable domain DVKVTQSSRYLVKRTGEKVFLECVQDMDHENMFWYRQDPGLGLRLIYFSYDVKMKEKGDIPEGYSVSREKKERFSLILESASTNQTSMYLCASTGQVGGELFFGEGSRLTVL.

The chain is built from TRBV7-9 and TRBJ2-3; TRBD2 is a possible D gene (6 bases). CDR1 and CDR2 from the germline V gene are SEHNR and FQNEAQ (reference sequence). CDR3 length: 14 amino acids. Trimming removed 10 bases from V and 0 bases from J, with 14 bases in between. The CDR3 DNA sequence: TGTGCCACCACTCGGGAGTCGAGCACAGATACGCAGTATTTT. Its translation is CATTRESSTDTQYF.

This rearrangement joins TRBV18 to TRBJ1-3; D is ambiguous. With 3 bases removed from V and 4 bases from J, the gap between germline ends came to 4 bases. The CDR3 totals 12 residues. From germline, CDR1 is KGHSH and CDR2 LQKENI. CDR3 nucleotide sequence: TGTGCCAGCTCACCTCAGGGAAACACCATATATTTT. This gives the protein CASSPQGNTIYF.

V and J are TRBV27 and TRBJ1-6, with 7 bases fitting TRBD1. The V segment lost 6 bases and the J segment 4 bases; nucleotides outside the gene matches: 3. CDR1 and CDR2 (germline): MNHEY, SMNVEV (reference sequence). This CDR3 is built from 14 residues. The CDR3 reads CASSDREYNSPLHF. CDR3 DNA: TGTGCCAGCAGCGACAGGGAGTATAATTCACCCCTCCACTTT.

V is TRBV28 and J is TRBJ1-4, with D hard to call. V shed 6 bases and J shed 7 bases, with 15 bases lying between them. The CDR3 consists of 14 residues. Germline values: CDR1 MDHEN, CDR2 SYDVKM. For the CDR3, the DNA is TGTGCCAGCAGGCTCTCCCTAGGTCCTGAAAAACTGTTTTTT. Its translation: CASRLSLGPEKLFF. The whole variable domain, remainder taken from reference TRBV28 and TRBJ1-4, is DVKVTQSSRYLVKRTGEKVFLECVQDMDHENMFWYRQDPGLGLRLIYFSYDVKMKEKGDIPEGYSVSREKKERFSLILESASTNQTSMYLCASRLSLGPEKLFFGSGTQLSVL.

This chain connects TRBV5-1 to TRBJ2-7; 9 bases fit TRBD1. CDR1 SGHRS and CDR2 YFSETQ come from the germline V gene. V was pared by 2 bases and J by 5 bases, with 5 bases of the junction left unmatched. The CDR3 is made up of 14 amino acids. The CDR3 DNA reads TGCGCCAGCAGCTTATGGACAGGGGAGGACGAGCAGTACTTC. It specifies CASSLWTGEDEQYF. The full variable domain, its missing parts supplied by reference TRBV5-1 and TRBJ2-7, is KAGVTQTPRYLIKTRGQQVTLSCSPISGHRSVSWYQQTPGQGLQFLFEYFSETQRNKGNFPGRFSGRQFSNSRSEMNVSTLELGDSALYLCASSLWTGEDEQYFGPGTRLTVT.